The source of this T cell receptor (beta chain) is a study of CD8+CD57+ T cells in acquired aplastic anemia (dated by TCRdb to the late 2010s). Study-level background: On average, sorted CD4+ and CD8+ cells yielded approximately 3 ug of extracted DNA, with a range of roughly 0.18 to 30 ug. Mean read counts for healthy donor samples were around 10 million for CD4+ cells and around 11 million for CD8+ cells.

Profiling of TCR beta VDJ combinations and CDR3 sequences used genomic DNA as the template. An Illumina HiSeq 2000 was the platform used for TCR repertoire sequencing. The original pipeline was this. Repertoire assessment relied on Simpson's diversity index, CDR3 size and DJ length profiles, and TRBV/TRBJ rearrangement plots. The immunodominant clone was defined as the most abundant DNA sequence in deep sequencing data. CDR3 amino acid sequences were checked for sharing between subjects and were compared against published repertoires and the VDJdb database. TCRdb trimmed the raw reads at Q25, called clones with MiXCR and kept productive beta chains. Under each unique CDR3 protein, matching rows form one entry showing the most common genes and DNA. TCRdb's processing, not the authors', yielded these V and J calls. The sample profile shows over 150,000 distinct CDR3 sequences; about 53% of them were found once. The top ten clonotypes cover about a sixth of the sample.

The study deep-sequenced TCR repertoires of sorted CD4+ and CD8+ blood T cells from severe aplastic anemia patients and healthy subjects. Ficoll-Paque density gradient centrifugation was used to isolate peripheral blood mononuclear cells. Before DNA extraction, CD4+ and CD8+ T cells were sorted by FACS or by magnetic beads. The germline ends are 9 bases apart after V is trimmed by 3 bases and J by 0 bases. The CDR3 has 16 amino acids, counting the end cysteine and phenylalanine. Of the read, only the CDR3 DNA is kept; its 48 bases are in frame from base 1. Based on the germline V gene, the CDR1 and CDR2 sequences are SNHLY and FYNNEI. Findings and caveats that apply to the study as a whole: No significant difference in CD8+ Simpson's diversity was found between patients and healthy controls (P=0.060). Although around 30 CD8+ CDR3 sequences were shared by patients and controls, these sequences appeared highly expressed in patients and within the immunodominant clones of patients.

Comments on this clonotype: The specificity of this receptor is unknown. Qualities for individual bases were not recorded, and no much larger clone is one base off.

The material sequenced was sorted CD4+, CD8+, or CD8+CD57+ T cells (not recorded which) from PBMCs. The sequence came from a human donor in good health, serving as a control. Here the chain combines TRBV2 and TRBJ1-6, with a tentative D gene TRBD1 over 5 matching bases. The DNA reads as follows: TGTGCCAGCAGTGACAGGGCCAGCTCCTATAATTCACCCCTCCACTTT. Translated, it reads CASSDRASSYNSPLHF.